This TCR beta chain is from a study of identical twins. General study points: Invariant T cells like MAIT and iNKT could partly confound the zero-insertion analyses. Fewer insertions were carried by abundant cord blood beta clonotypes, but none was seen in memory repertoires.

This clonotype was found a few times. What it recognizes is unknown. A read error may produce the germline difference seen at one junction end. TCRdb re-analysed the 5' RACE reads in MiXCR, keeping a single row per CDR3 protein. The table includes approximately 140,000 distinct CDR3 sequences, around 3.4% detected once. The clonotype originates from a man aged 18 to 29 in good health. The specimen was memory T cells sorted from blood.

In DNA form, the CDR3 reads TGCAGGGGGTCAACCAAAAACATTCAGTACTTC. Encoded protein: CRGSTKNIQYF. The chain couples TRBV7-6 to TRBJ2-4, with 7 positions matching TRBD1. The CDR3 has 11 amino acids. Germline loops: CDR1 SGHVS, CDR2 FNYEAQ.